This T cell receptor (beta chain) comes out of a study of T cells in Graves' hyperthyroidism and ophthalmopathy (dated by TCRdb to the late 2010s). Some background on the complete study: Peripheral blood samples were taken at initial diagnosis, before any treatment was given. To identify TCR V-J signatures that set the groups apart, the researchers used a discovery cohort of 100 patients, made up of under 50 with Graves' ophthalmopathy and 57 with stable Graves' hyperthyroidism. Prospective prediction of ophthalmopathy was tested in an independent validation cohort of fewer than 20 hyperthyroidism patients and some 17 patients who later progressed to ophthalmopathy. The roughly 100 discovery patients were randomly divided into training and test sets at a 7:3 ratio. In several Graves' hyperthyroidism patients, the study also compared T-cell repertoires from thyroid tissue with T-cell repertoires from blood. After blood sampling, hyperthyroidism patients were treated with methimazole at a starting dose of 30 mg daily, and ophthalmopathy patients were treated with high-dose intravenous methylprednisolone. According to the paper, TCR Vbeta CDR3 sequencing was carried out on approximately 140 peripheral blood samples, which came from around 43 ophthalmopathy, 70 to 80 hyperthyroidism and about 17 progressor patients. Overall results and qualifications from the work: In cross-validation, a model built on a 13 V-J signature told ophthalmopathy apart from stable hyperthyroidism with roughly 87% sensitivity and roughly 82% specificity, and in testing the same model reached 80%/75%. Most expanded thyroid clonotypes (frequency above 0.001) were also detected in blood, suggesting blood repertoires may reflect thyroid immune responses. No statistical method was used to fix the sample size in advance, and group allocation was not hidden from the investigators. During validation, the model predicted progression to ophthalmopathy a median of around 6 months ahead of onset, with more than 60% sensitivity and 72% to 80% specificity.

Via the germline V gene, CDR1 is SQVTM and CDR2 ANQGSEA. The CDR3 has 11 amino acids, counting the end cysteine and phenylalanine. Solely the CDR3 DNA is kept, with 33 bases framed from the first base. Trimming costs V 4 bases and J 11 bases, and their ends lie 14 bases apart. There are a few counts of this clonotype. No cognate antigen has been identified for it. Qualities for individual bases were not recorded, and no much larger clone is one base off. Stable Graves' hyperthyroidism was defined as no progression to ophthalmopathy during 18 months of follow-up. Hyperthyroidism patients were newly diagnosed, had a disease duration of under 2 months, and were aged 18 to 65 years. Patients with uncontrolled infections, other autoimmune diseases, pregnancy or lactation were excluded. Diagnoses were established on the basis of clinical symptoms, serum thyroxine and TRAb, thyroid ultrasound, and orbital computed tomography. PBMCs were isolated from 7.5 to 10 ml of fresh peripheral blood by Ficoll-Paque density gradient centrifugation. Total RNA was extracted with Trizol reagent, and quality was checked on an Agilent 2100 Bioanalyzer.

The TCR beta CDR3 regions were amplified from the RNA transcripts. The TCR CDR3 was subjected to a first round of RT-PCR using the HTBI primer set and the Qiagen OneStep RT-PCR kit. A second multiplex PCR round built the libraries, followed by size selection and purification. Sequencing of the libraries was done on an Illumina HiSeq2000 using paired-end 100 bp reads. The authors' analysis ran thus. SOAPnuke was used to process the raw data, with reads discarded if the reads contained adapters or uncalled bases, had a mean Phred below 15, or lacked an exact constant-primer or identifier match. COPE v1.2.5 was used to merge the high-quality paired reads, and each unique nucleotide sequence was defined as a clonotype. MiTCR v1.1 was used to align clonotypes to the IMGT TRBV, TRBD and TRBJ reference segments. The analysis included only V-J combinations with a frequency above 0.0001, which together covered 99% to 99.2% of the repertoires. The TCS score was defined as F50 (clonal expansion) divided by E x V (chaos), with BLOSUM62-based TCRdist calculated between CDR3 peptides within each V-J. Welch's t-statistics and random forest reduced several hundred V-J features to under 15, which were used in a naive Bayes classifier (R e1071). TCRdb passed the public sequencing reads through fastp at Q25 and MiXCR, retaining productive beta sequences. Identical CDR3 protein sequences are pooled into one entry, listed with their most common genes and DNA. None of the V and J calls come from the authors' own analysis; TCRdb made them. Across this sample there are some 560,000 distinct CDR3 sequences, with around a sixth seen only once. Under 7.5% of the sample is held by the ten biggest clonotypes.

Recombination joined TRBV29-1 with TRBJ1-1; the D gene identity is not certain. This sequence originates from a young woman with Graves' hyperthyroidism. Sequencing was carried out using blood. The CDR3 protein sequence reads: CSVGGAFGAFF. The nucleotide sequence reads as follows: TGCAGCGTTGGGGGTGCTTTCGGGGCTTTCTTT.